The 8 T cell receptor beta chains in this list originate from one sample, sequenced in a study of cytomegalovirus exposure and HLA in healthy donors. Sequenced by immunoSEQ multiplex PCR; TCRdb stores in-frame clones only, minus some. The top ten hold nearly 6% of the sample, which has roughly 64,000 clones, approximately 95% seen once. The specimen sequenced was PBMCs. These receptor sequences come from a woman between 18 and 29 years old in good health and CMV-seropositive.

This rearrangement joins TRBV19 to TRBJ2-7; 9 bases agree with TRBD2. The CDR3 is 15 amino acids. Germline CDR1 is LNHDA and CDR2 is SQIVND (reference sequence). J was trimmed by 1 base and V by 6 bases; bases with no gene match: 7. CDR3 sequence reads: CASSKAGGESYEQYF. In nucleotides, the CDR3 is TGTGCCAGTAGCAAAGCGGGAGGCGAGTCCTACGAGCAGTACTTC.

J is TRBJ1-2 and V is TRBV7-8; 8 nucleotides line up with TRBD1. Trimming took 5 bases from V and 3 from J; bases not matched to a gene: 8. The CDR3 is 15 residues long. The germline V gene has CDR1 SGHVS and CDR2 FQNEAQ. The CDR3: CASSPDRVRYYGYTF. The CDR3 DNA sequence: TGTGCCAGCAGCCCGGACAGGGTTAGATACTATGGCTACACCTTC. Complete variable domain (other parts from reference TRBV7-8 and TRBJ1-2): GAGVSQSPRYKVAKRGQDVALRCDPISGHVSLFWYQQALGQGPEFLTYFQNEAQLDKSGLPSDRFFAERPEGSVSTLKIQRTQQEDSAVYLCASSPDRVRYYGYTFGSGTRLTVV.

The chain couples TRBV5-1 to TRBJ2-7; a weak D match, TRBD1 (6 bases). Between the trimmed V and J ends, which lost 4 bases and 0 bases, there was a span of 11 bases. The V gene's germline CDR1 is SGHRS and CDR2 YFSETQ. The CDR3 has 14 amino acids. CDR3: CASSLTGASYEQYF. CDR3 in DNA: TGCGCCAGCAGCCTGACAGGTGCCTCCTACGAGCAGTACTTC.

The chain is built from TRBV7-3 and TRBJ1-1; D call uncertain. The CDR3 sequence is 13 residues long. Germline loops: CDR1 SGHTA, CDR2 FQGTGA. Trimming cost V 4 bases and J 1 base, with 7 bases left between them. The CDR3 region is CASSSGWNTEAFF. The CDR3 DNA is TGTGCCAGCAGCTCAGGCTGGAACACTGAAGCTTTCTTT.

The CDR3 DNA sequence: TGTGCCAGCAGCTTGGAGGGACAGCCCAATGAAAAACTGTTTTTT. Translated: CASSLEGQPNEKLFF. The rearrangement uses TRBV5-4 and TRBJ1-4; 7 bases map to TRBD1. Germline values: CDR1 SGHNT, CDR2 YYREEE (reference sequence). The CDR3 runs to 15 residues. V dropped 0 bases and J dropped 5; count of bases not matched to a gene: 4.

This clone was seen only once. The chain links TRBV6-1 to TRBJ1-1; 8 bases line up with TRBD1. V lost 6 bases, J lost 4 bases, and 7 bases stayed unmatched. The germline CDR1 and CDR2 sequences are MNHNS and SASEGT. The CDR3 covers 14 residues. Here the CDR3 reads CASRGNRGTTEAFF. DNA of the CDR3: TGTGCCAGCAGGGGGAACAGGGGGACCACTGAAGCTTTCTTT.

V usage is TRBV19 and J usage is TRBJ1-1, with D possibly matching TRBD1 (5 bases). Between the trimmed V and J ends, which lost 4 bases and 0 bases, there was a span of 18 bases. Germline assignment: CDR1 LNHDA and CDR2 SQIVND (reference sequence). The CDR3 contains 17 residues. In DNA form, the CDR3 reads TGTGCCAGTAGTAAGGGGAACCCCTCATCAATGAACACTGAAGCTTTCTTT. Amino acid sequence: CASSKGNPSSMNTEAFF. The full variable domain, in which reference TRBV19 and TRBJ1-1 provide the parts outside the CDR3, is DGGITQSPKYLFRKEGQNVTLSCEQNLNHDAMYWYRQDPGQGLRLIYYSQIVNDFQKGDIAEGYSVSREKKESFPLTVTSAQKNPTAFYLCASSKGNPSSMNTEAFFGQGTRLTVV.

CDR3 coding DNA: TGTGCCAGCAGTTTATTAGCGGGGGCCTACGAGCAGTACTTC. Protein product: CASSLLAGAYEQYF. V usage is TRBV28 and J usage is TRBJ2-5; 9 positions agree with TRBD2. The DNA end favors TRBJ2-7, so the J call may be wrong. The CDR3 totals 14 residues. The germline V gene has CDR1 MDHEN and CDR2 SYDVKM.